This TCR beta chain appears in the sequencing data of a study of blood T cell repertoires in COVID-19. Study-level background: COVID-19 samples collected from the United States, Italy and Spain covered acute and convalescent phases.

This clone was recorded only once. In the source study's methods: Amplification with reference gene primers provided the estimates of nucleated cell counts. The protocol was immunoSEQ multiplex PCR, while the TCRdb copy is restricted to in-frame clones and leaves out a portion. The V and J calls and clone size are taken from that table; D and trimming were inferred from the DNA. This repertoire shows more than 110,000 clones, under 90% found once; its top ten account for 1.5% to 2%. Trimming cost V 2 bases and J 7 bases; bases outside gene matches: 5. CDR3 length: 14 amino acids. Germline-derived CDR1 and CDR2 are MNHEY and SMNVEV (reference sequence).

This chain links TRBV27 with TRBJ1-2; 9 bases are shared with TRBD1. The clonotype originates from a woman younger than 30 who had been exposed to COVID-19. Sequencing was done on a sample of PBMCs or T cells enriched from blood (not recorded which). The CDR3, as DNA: TGTGCCAGCAGTTTAACCCTGACAGGGGGTGGCTACACCTTC. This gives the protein CASSLTLTGGGYTF.